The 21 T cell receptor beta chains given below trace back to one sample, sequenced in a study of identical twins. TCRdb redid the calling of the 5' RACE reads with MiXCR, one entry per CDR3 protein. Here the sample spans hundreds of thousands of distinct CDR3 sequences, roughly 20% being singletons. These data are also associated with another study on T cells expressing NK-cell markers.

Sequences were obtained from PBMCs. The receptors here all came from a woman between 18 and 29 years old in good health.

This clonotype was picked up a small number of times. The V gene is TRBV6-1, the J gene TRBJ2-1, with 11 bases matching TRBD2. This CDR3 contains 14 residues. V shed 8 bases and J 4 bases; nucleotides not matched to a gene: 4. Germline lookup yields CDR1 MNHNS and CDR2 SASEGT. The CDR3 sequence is CASGSGRDYNEQFF. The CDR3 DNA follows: TGTGCCAGCGGTAGCGGGAGGGATTACAATGAGCAGTTCTTC.

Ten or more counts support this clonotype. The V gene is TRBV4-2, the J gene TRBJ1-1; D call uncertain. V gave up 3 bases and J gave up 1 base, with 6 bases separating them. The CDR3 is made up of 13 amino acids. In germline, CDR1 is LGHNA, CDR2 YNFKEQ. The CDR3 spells CASSQAGNTEAFF. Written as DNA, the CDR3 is TGTGCCAGCAGCCAGGCAGGGAACACTGAAGCTTTCTTT.

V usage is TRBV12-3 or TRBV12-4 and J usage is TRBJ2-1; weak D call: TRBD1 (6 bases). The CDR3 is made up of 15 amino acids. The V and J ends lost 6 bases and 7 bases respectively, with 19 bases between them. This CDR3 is CASRHREGSWNEQFF. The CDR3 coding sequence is TGTGCCAGCAGACACAGGGAAGGAAGCTGGAATGAGCAGTTCTTC.

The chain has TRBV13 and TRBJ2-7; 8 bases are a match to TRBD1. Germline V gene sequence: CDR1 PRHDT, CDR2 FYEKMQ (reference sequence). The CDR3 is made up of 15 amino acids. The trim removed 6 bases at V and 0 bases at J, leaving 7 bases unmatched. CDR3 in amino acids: CASRSRDRSSYEQYF. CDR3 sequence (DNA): TGTGCCAGCAGGAGCCGGGACAGGAGCTCCTACGAGCAGTACTTC.

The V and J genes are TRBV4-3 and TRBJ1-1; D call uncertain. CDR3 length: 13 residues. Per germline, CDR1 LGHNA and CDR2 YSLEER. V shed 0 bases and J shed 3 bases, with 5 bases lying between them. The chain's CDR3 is CASSQDVYTEAFF. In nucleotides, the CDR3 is TGCGCCAGCAGCCAAGATGTCTACACTGAAGCTTTCTTT.

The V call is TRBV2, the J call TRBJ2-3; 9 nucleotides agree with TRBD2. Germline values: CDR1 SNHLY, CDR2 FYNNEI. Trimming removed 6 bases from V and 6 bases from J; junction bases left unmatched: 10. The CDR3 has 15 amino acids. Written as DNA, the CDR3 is TGTGCCAGCAGGGATAGCGGGGGAGTCTTGGATACGCAGTATTTT. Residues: CASRDSGGVLDTQYF.

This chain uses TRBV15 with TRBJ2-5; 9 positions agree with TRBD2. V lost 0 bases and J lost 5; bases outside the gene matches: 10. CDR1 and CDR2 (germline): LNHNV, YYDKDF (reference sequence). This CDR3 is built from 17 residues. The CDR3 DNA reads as TGTGCCACCAGCAGAGAGGGGGGGACTAGCCCAGGGGAGACCCAGTACTTC. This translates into CATSREGGTSPGETQYF.

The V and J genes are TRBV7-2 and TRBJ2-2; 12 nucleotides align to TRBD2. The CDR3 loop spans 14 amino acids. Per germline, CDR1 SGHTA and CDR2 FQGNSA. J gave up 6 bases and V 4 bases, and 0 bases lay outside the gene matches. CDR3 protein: CASSWTSGAGELFF. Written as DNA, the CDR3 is TGTGCCAGCAGCTGGACTAGCGGGGCCGGGGAGCTGTTTTTT.

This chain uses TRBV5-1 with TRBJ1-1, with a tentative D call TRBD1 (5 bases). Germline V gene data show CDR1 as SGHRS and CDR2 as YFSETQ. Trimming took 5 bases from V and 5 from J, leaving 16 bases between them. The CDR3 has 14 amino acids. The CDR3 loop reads CASRAVPGLTEAFF. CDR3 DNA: TGCGCCAGCAGGGCCGTACCAGGGTTGACTGAAGCTTTCTTT.

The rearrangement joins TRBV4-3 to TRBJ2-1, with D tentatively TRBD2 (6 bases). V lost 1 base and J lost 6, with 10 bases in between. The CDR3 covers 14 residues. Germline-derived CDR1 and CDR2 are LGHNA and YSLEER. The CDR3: CASSQVLASNEQFF. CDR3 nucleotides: TGCGCCAGCAGCCAAGTCCTAGCGTCCAATGAGCAGTTCTTC.

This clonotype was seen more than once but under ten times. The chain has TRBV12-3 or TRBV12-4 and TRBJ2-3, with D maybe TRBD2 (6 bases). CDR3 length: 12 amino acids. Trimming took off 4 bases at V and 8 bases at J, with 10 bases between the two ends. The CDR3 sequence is CASSWAGSTQYF. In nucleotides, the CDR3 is TGTGCCAGCAGTTGGGCGGGATCTACGCAGTATTTT.

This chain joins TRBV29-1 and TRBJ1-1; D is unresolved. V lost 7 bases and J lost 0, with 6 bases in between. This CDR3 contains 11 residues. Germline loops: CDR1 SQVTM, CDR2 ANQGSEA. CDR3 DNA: TGCAGCGACGCTATGAACACTGAAGCTTTCTTT. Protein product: CSDAMNTEAFF.

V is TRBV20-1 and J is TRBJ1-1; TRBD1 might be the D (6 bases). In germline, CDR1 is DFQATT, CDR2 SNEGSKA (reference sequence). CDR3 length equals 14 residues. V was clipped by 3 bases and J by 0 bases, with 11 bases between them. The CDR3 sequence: CSARIPGVNTEAFF. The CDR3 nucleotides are TGCAGTGCTAGGATTCCAGGGGTGAACACTGAAGCTTTCTTT.

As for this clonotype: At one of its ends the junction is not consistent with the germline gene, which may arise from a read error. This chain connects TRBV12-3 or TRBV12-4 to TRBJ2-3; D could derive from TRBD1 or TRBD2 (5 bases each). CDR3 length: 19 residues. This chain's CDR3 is CTSSFGDGPTEPNTDTQYF. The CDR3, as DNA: TGTACCAGCAGTTTCGGGGACGGACCCACAGAACCCAACACAGATACGCAGTATTTT.

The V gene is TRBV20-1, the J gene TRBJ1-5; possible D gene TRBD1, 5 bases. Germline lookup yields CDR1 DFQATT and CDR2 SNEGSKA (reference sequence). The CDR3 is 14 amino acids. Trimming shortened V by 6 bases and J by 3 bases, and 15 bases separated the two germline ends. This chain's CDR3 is CSARRPTDNQPQHF. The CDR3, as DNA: TGCAGTGCGAGAAGACCGACAGACAATCAGCCCCAGCATTTT.

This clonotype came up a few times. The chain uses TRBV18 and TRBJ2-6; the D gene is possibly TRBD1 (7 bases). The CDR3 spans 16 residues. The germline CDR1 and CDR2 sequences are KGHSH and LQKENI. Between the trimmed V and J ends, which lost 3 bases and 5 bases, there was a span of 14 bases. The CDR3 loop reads CASSPSGGLRANVLTF. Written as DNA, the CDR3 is TGTGCCAGCTCACCGTCAGGGGGACTTAGGGCCAACGTCCTGACTTTC.

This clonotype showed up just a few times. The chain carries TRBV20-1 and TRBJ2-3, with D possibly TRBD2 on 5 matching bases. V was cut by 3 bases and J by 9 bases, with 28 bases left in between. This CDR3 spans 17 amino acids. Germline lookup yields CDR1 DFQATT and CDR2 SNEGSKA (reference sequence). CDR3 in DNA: TGCAGTGCTAGTTCGACGTCAAGGCGGGTACGAGATCGGACGCAGTATTTT. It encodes CSASSTSRRVRDRTQYF.

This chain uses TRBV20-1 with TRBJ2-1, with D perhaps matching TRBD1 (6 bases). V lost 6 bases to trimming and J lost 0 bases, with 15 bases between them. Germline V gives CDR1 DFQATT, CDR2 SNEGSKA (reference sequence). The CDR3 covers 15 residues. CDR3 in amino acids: CSAAFGQRSYNEQFF. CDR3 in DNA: TGCAGTGCCGCCTTCGGACAGCGCTCCTACAATGAGCAGTTCTTC.

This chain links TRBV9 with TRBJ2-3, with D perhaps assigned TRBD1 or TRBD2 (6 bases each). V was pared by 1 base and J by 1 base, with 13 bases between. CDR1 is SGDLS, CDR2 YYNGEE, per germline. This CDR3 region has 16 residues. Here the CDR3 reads CASSVKGGHRTDTQYF. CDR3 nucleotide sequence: TGTGCCAGCAGCGTAAAGGGGGGCCACCGCACAGATACGCAGTATTTT.

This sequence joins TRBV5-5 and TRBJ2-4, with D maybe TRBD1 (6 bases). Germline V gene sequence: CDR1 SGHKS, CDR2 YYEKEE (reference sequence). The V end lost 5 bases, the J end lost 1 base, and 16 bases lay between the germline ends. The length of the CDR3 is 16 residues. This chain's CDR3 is CASRSHVQGAKNIQYF. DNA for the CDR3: TGTGCCAGCAGAAGCCATGTTCAGGGGGCCAAAAACATTCAGTACTTC.

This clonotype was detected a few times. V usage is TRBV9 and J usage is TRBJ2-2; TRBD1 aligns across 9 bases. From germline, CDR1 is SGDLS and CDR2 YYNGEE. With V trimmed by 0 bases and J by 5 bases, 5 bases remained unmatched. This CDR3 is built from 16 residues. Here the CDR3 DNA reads TGTGCCAGCAGCGTAGATGGGACAGGGTGGACCGGGGAGCTGTTTTTT. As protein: CASSVDGTGWTGELFF.